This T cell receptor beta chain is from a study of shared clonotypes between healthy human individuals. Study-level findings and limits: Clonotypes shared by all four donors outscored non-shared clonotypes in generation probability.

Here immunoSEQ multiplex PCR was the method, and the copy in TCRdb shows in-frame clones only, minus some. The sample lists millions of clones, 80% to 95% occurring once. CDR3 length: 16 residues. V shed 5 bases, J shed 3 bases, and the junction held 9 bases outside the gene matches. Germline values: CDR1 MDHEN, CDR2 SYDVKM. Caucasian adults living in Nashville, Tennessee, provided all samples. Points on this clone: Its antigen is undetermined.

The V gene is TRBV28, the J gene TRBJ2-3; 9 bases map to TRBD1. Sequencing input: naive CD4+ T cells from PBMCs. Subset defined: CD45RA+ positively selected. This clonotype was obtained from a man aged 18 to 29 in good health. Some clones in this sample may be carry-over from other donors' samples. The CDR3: CASSTQDRGSTDTQYF. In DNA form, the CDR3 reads TGTGCCAGCAGTACCCAGGACAGGGGTTCGACAGATACGCAGTATTTT.